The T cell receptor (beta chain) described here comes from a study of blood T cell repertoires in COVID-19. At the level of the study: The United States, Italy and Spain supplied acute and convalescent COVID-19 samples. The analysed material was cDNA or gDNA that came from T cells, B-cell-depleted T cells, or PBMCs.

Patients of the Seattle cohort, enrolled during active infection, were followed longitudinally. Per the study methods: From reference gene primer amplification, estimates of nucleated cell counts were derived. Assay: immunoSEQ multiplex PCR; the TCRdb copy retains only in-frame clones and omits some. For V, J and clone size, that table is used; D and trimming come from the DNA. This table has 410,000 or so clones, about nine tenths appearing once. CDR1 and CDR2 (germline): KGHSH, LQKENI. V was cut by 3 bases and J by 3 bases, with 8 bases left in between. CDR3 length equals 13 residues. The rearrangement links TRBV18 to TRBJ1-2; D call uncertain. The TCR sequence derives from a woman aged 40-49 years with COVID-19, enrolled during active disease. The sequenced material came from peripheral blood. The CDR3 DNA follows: TGTGCCAGCTCACCGGGCCAGGACTATGGCTACACCTTC. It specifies CASSPGQDYGYTF.